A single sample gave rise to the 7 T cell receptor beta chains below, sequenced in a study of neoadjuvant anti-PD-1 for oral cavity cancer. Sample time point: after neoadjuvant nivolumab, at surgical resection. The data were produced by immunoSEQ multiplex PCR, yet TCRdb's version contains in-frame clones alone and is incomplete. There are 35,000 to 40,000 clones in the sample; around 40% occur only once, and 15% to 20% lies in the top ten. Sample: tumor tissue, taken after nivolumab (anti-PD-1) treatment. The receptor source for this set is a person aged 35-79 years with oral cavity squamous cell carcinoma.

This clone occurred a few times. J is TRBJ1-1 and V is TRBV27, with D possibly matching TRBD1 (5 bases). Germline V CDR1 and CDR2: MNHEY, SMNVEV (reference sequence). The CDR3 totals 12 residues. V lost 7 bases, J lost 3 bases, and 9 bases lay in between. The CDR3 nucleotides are TGTGCCAGCATGGGGCGATACACTGAAGCTTTCTTT. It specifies CASMGRYTEAFF.

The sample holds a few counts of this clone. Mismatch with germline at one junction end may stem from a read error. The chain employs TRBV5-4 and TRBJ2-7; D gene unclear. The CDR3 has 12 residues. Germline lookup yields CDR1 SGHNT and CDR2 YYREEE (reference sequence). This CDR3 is CASSLFPYEQYF. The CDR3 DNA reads TGCGCCAGCAGCCTGTTTCCCTACGAGCAGTACTTC.

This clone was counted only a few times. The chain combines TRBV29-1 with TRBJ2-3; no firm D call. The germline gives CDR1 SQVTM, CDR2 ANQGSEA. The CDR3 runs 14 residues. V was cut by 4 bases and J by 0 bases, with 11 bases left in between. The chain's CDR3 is CSVVGLSSTDTQYF. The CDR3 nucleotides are TGCAGCGTTGTAGGTTTATCTAGCACAGATACGCAGTATTTT.

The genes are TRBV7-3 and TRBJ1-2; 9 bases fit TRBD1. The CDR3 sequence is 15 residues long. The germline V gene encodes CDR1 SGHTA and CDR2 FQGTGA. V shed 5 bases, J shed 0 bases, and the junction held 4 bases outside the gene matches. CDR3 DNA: TGTGCCAGCAGCCGGGGACAGGGTCCTAACTATGGCTACACCTTC. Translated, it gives CASSRGQGPNYGYTF.

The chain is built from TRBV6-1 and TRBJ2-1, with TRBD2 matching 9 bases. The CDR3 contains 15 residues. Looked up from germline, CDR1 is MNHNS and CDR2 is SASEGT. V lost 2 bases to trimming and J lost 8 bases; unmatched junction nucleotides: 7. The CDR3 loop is CASSEMASGEDEQFF. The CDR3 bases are TGTGCCAGCAGTGAAATGGCTAGCGGGGAGGATGAGCAGTTCTTC.

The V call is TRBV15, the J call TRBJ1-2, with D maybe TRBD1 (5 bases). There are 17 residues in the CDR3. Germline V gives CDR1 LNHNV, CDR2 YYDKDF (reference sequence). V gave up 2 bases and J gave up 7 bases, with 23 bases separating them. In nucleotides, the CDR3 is TGTGCCACCAGCAGAAGCGGTTGGGCAGGGCTAGTGGGTGGCTACACCTTC. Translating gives CATSRSGWAGLVGGYTF.

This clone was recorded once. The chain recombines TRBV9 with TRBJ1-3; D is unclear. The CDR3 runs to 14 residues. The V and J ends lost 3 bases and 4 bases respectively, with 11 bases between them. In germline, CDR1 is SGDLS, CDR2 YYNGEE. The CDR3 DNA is TGTGCCAGCAGCGACGCAAGGGCAGGAAACACCATATATTTT. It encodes CASSDARAGNTIYF.